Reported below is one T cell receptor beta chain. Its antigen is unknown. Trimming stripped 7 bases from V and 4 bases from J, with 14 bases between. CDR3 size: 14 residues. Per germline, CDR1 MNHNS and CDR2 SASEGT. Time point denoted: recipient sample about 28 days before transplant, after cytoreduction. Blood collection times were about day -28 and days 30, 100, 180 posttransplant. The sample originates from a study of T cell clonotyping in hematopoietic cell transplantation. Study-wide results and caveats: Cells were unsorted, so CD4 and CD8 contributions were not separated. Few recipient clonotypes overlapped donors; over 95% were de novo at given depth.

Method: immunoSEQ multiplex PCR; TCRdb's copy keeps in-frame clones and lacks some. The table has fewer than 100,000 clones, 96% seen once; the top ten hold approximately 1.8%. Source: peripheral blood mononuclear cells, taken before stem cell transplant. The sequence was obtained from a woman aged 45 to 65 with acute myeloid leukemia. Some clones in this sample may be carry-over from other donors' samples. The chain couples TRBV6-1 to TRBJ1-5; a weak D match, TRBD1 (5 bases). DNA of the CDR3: TGTGCCAGCAATCAGGCAGCAGGGAATCAGCCCCAGCATTTT. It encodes CASNQAAGNQPQHF.